These 2 T cell receptor beta chains came from one sample sequenced in a study of beta chain features in type 1 diabetes. Every bit of the isolated RNA underwent reverse transcription, so sequencing read expressed TCRB transcripts. The assay was immunoSEQ multiplex PCR, and TCRdb's table has in-frame clones only and misses some. The table records hundreds of thousands of clones, around 15% of them present only once. The material sequenced was central memory CD4+ T cells from blood. These receptors originate from a man aged 30-40 years in good health.

The table lists this clone with a few counts. The chain employs TRBV7-7 and TRBJ2-5; 8 nucleotides align to TRBD2. There are 16 residues in the CDR3. Germline V CDR1 and CDR2: SSHAT, FNYEAQ (reference sequence). V lost 4 bases, J lost 3 bases, and 10 bases stayed unmatched. The CDR3 spells CASSSGAGGLKETQYF. The CDR3 nucleotides are TGTGCCAGCAGCTCAGGGGCGGGGGGTCTAAAAGAGACCCAGTACTTC.

This clone showed up just a few times. J is TRBJ2-1 and V is TRBV10-1; D might be TRBD1 or TRBD2, each matching 5 bases. CDR3 size: 14 residues. Looked up from germline, CDR1 is WNHNN and CDR2 is SYGVQD (reference sequence). V dropped 4 bases and J dropped 0 bases, with 7 bases sitting between them. Written as DNA, the CDR3 is TGCGCCAGCAGTGGGGGGATCTCCTACAATGAGCAGTTCTTC. Amino acid sequence: CASSGGISYNEQFF.